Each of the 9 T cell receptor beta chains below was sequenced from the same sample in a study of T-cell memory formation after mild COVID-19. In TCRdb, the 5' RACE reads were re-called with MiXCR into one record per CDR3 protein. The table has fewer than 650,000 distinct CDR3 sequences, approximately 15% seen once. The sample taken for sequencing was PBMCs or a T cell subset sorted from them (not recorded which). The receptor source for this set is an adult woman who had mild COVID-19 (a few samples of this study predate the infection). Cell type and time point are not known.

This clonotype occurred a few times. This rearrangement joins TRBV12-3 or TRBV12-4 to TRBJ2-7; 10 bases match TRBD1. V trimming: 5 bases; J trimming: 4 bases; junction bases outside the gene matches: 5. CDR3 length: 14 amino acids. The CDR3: CASSAGTGVYEQYF. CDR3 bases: TGTGCCAGCAGTGCCGGGACAGGGGTTTACGAGCAGTACTTC.

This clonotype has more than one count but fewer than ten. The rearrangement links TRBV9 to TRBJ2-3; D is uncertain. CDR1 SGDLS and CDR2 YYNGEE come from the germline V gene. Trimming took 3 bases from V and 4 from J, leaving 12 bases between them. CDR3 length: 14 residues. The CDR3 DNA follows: TGTGCCAGCAGCGAGTCGAATTCCGCAGATACGCAGTATTTT. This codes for CASSESNSADTQYF. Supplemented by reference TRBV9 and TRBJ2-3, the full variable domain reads DSGVTQTPKHLITATGQRVTLRCSPRSGDLSVYWYQQSLDQGLQFLIQYYNGEERAKGNILERFSAQQFPDLHSELNLSSLELGDSALYFCASSESNSADTQYFGPGTRLTVL.

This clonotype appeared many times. DNA of the CDR3: TGTGCCAGCAGCCAGGGGGCTGAAGCTTTCTTT. Amino acids: CASSQGAEAFF. The chain employs TRBV3-1 and TRBJ1-1, with D maybe TRBD1 (5 bases). V dropped 3 bases and J dropped 6 bases, with 5 bases sitting between them. The CDR3 contains 11 residues. Germline loops: CDR1 LGHDT, CDR2 YNNKEL (reference sequence). Using reference TRBV3-1 and TRBJ1-1 for the parts outside the CDR3, the full variable domain is DTAVSQTPKYLVTQMGNDKSIKCEQNLGHDTMYWYKQDSKKFLKIMFSYNNKELIINETVPNRFSPKSPDKAHLNLHINSLELGDSAVYFCASSQGAEAFFGQGTRLTVV.

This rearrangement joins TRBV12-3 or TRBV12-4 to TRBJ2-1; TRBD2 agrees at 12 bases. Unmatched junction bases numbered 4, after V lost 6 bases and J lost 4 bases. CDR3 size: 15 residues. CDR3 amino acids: CASSITSGGYNEQFF. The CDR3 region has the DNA TGTGCCAGCAGCATAACTAGCGGGGGGTACAATGAGCAGTTCTTC.

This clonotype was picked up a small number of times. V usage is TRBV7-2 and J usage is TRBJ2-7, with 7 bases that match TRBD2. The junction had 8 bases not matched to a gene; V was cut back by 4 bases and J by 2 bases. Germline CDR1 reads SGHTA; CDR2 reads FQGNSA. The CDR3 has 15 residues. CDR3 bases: TGTGCCAGCAGCTCCCGTAGCGGGTCCACCTACGAGCAGTACTTC. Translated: CASSSRSGSTYEQYF.

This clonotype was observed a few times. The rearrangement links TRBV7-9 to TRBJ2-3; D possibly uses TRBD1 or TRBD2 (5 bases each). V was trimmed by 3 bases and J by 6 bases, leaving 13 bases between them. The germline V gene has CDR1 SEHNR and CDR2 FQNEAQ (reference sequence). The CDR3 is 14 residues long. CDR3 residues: CASSFRDVWDTQYF. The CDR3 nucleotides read TGTGCCAGCAGCTTCCGGGACGTCTGGGATACGCAGTATTTT.

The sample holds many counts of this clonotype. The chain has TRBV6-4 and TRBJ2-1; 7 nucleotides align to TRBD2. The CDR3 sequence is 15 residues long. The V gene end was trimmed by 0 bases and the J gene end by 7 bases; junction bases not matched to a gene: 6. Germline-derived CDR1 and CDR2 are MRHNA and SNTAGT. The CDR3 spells CASSDSAVGGNEQFF. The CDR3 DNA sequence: TGTGCCAGCAGTGACTCGGCGGTCGGGGGGAATGAGCAGTTCTTC.

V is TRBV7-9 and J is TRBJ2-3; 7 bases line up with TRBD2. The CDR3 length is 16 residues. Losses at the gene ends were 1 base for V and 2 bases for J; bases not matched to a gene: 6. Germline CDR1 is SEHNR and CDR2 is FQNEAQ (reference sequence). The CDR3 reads CASSLGSGTFTDTQYF. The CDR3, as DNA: TGTGCCAGCAGCTTAGGAAGCGGGACCTTCACAGATACGCAGTATTTT. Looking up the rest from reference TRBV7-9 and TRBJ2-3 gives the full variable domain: DTGVSQNPRHKITKRGQNVTFRCDPISEHNRLYWYRQTLGQGPEFLTYFQNEAQLEKSRLLSDRFSAERPKGSFSTLEIQRTEQGDSAMYLCASSLGSGTFTDTQYFGPGTRLTVL.

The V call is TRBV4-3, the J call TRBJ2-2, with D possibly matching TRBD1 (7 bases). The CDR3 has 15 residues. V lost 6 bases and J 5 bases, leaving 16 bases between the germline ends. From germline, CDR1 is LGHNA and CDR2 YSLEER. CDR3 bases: TGCGCCAGCAGAAGAGACAGGGACTGGACCGGGGAGCTGTTTTTT. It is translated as CASRRDRDWTGELFF.